This TCR beta chain was retrieved from a study of shared clonotypes between healthy human individuals. About the research overall: Used for every donor were three CD4 naive, three CD4 memory, two CD8 naive and one CD8 memory plate.

V was shortened by 1 base and J by 1 base, with 7 bases between the two germline ends. The germline CDR1 and CDR2 sequences are MGHRA and YSYEKL. CDR3 length: 14 residues. General study findings and limits: The genetic and exposure-history diversity represented was limited by few donors.

Splitting of CD4+ cells produced CD45RA+ naive and CD45RA-negative memory subsets. In this sample, this clone turned up a few times. The target antigen is unknown. Genomic DNA per cell subset filled all wells of several immunoSEQ plates. Only in-frame clones appear in the TCRdb table, and some are missing; sequencing was by immunoSEQ multiplex PCR. The sample has approximately 700,000 clones, roughly 72% seen once. This chain connects TRBV4-1 to TRBJ2-5, with a possible D match to TRBD1 (5 bases). Material: memory CD4+ T cells sorted from blood. Subset noted: CD45RA-negative fraction. The receptor was derived from a woman in her twenties or thirties in good health. This CDR3 reads CASSQGRAQETQYF. The CDR3 DNA sequence: TGCGCCAGCAGCCAAGGCAGGGCCCAAGAGACCCAGTACTTC.